This T cell receptor beta chain was retrieved from a study of shared clonotypes between healthy human individuals (dated by TCRdb to 2018 to 2021). At the level of the whole study: The cohort comprised a couple of women and three men aged 18 to 49 years. Different laboratories and diverse techniques were used to prepare libraries and sequence TCR repertoires, to increase sequencing depth and limit assay-specific biases. Per donor, leukapheresis produced somewhere between about 0.85 and 9.5 billion PBMCs. For each donor, CD4 naive and CD4 memory were each run on three plates, CD8 naive on two plates, and CD8 memory on one plate. To estimate repertoire size and how much clonotype sharing occurs between individuals, the study deeply sequenced the blood TCR repertoires of roughly 5 healthy adults. The study at large found these results: Estimated clonotype richness was generally larger for naive than for memory subsets. Based on pairwise subsampling, the degree of clonotype sharing among donors was expected to be affected by sequencing depth. Rarefaction of sorted-subset datasets indicated incomplete sequencing despite the large sequencing depth. Clonotypes shared by all four sorted-subset donors showed higher generation probabilities than non-shared clonotypes. The genetic and exposure-history diversity represented was limited by the small number of donors. Sampling was restricted to blood, and TCR repertoires in tissue are likely to differ from TCR repertoires in blood. Across four donors, about 5.2% of naive CD4, roughly 3.8% of naive CD8, about 2.3% of memory CD4, and under 0.45% of memory CD8 clonotypes were shared.

The CDR3 sequence holds 14 residues, the cysteine and phenylalanine included. Only the CDR3 DNA stays, 42 bases, in frame from base 1. Via the germline V gene, CDR1 is MRHNA and CDR2 SNTAGT. A distance of 6 bases separates the germline ends of V and J, which lose 2 bases and 4 bases respectively. Healthy HIV-negative adults with no recently reported acute infections or vaccinations were included as donors. Every donor was a Caucasian adult living in Nashville, Tennessee, USA. CD8 memory samples combined magnetically selected CD45RO+ cells with CCR7-negative CD45RA+ effector memory (TemRA) cells. After blood collection by leukapheresis, PBMCs were isolated using Ficoll-Histopaque density gradient centrifugation and then cryopreserved in the vapor phase of liquid nitrogen. Analytical flow cytometry was used to check the purity and quantity of every magnetically sorted T cell population. Each sorted fraction had its genomic DNA isolated and then quantified by UV absorbance on a Nanodrop 2000c.

Using the deep immunoSEQ assay, multiplex PCR amplified TCR CDR3 regions from genomic DNA. Extracted genomic DNA from each cell subset was distributed evenly across all wells of several immunoSEQ 96-well plates, and each plate was treated as a replicate. For sorted subsets, each replicate PCR was loaded with 150 to 250 ng genomic DNA, equivalent to some 31,000 T cell genomes. Purified libraries were measured with a Qubit 3.0 fluorometer, size-checked on a Bioanalyzer 2100, and measured again with the KAPA Library Quantification kit. Each immunoSEQ 96-well plate was sequenced on its own single-read 150-cycle Illumina NextSeq 550 flow cell. As for the original processing: Because only junctional sequences without quality scores were contained in the immunoSEQ output, filtering matching that applied to full-length reads could not be performed. To assign V/J genes and CDR3, sequences were annotated against IMGT germline references using PyIR, a Python wrapper for IgBLAST v1.9. Reads were filtered out if the reads had weak V/J assignments (E-value above 1e-6), no CDR3, stop codons, out-of-frame junctions, or ambiguous translated residues. V3J clonotypes were defined as sequences sharing the same inferred V gene, J gene, and CDR3 amino acid sequence. Percentage overlap between repertoires was computed as shared unique clonotypes divided by the size of the smaller repertoire. Repertoire richness was assessed with RTK rarefaction, the Chao1 estimator, and Recon v2.1 estimates of unobserved clonotypes. For all TCRbeta clonotypes obtained by the gDNA method from a few donors, generation probabilities were computed with OLGA. Not all clones reach the TCRdb copy of this immuneACCESS table, which keeps in-frame sequences only. Checked studies attribute under half of the gap to unresolved V genes and leave the rest unexplained. V and J calls plus clone size are reproduced from that table; the DNA served to infer D and trimming. The sample has around 100,000 clones on record, roughly 70% of them singletons. Roughly 22% of the sample is taken by the ten largest.

This clone has at least ten counts. There is no known antigen for this receptor. Base quality data are lacking; no much larger clone is found one base away. This receptor was identified in a woman under 40 in good health. The specimen was memory CD8+ T cells sorted from blood. The cell subset or site label of this sample denotes: CD45RO+ cells pooled with CCR7-negative TemRA cells. This chain joins TRBV6-4 to TRBJ2-6; no D segment can be confidently identified. The nucleotide sequence is TGTGCCAGCAGTGACAGGGAAGGGGCCAACGTCCTGACTTTC. Its amino acids are CASSDREGANVLTF.